One and the same sample provided the 3 T cell receptor beta chains below, sequenced in a study of regulatory T cells in long-lasting Graves disease. Indicated time point: persistent/refractory GD, antithyroid drugs over 5 years with positive TRAb. There was RNA extracted from PBMCs, and the TCR library was made from it. Investigators prepared the TCR beta libraries by applying iRepertoire HTBI primers and Arm-PCR of CDR3 regions. One entry per CDR3 protein, called by TCRdb with MiXCR from the multiplex PCR reads. Here the sample spans a few hundred thousand distinct CDR3 sequences, around 23% being singletons. The sample consisted of peripheral blood mononuclear cells (PBMCs), taken when the disease was refractory, from a patient treated with antithyroid drugs. These receptors were collected from a woman between 35 and 50 years old with Graves disease.

The sample holds many counts of this clonotype. V is TRBV6-1 and J is TRBJ2-7; D tentatively fits TRBD1 or TRBD2 (6 bases each). Germline V lookup: CDR1 MNHNS, CDR2 SASEGT. V gave up 6 bases and J gave up 1 base, with 13 bases separating them. The CDR3 contains 14 residues. The CDR3 here is CASSSVGGSYEQYF. For the CDR3, the DNA is TGTGCCAGCAGCTCCGTAGGGGGGTCCTACGAGCAGTACTTC.

This clonotype was detected a few times. The chain couples TRBV3-1 to TRBJ2-5, with 10 nucleotides matching TRBD1. This CDR3 is built from 16 residues. Germline-derived CDR1 and CDR2 are LGHDT and YNNKEL (reference sequence). V gave up 4 bases and J gave up 6 bases; unmatched junction bases: 11. CDR3 amino acids: CASSRNNFDRGQTQYF. CDR3 DNA: TGTGCCAGCAGCCGGAACAACTTCGACAGGGGGCAGACCCAGTACTTC.

Points on this clonotype: One end of the junction is discordant with germline, which a read error may explain. V usage is TRBV20-1 and J usage is TRBJ2-4; D tentatively fits TRBD1 or TRBD2 (5 bases each). Germline V gene lookup returns CDR1 DFQATT and CDR2 SNEGSKA (reference sequence). CDR3 size: 15 residues. DNA of the CDR3: TGCAATGCTAGCCGGGGCCACAGAGCCAAAAACATTCAGTACTTC. Translated, it gives CNASRGHRAKNIQYF.